This TCR beta chain was observed in a study of beta chain features in type 1 diabetes. At the level of the study: Across every sample, over 100 million sorted cells were examined in total.

As every portion of the isolated RNA was reverse transcribed, the sequencing read expressed TCRB transcripts. Profiling relied on immunoSEQ multiplex PCR, and the TCRdb table lists in-frame clones only, not all of them. In the table there are about 350,000 clones, 15% to 20% of which are singletons. Per germline, CDR1 SGHTA and CDR2 FQGNSA. The V end was cut by 0 bases, the J end by 4 bases, with 11 bases between. The CDR3 has 15 amino acids. This clone occurred a few times. This clonotype was sampled from a woman in her late teens or twenties in good health. The J gene is TRBJ2-3, the V gene TRBV7-2, with D unresolved. The sequenced sample was naive CD4+ T cells from blood. The CDR3 sequence: CASSLAPTGSDTQYF. In DNA form, the CDR3 reads TGTGCCAGCAGCTTAGCCCCGACGGGTTCAGATACGCAGTATTTT.